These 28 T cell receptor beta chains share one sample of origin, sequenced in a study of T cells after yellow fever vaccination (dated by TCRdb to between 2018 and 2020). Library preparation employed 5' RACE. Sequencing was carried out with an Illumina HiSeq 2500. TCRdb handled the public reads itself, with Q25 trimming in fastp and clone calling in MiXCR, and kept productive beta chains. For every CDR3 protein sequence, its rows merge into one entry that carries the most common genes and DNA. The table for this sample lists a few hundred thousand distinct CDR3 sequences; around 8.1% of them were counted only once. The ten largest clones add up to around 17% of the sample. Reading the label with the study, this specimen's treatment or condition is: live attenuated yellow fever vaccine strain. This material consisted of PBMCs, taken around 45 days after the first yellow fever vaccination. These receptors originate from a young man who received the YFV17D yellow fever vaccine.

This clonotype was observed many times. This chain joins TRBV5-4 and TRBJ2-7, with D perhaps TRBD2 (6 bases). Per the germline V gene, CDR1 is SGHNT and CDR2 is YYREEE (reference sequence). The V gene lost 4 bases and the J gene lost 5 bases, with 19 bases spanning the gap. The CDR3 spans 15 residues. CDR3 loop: CASSTKRVGFDEQYV. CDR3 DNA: TGTGCCAGCAGCACGAAGCGGGTAGGCTTTGACGAGCAGTACGTC.

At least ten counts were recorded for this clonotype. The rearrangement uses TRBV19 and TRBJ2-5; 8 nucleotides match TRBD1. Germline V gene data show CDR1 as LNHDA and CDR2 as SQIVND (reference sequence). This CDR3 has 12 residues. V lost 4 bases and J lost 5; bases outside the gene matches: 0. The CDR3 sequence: CASSTGGETQYF. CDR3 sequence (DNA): TGTGCCAGTAGTACAGGGGGCGAGACCCAGTACTTC.

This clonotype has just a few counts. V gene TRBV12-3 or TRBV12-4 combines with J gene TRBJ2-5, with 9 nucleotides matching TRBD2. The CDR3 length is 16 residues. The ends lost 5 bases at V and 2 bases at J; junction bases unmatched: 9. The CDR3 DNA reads TGTGCCAGCAGTCCCCTTAGCGGGGGCTATCAAGAGACCCAGTACTTC. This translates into CASSPLSGGYQETQYF.

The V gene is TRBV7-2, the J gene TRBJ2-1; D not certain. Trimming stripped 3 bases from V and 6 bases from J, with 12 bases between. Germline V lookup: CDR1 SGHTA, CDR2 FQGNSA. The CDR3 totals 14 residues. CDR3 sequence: CASSLYPRVNEQFF. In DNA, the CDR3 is TGTGCCAGCAGCTTGTACCCTAGGGTCAATGAGCAGTTCTTC.

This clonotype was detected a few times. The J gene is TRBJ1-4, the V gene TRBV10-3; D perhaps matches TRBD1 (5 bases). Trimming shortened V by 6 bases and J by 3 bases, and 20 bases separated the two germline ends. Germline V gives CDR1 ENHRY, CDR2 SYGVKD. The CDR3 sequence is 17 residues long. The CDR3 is CAISGRDAPKANEKLFF. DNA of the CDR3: TGTGCCATCAGCGGACGGGACGCTCCTAAGGCTAATGAAAAACTGTTTTTT.

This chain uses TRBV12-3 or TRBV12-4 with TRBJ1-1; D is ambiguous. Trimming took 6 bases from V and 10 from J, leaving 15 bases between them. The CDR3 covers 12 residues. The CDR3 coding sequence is TGTGCCAGCAGCTCTACAGTGGGTCGAGCTTTCTTT. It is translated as CASSSTVGRAFF.

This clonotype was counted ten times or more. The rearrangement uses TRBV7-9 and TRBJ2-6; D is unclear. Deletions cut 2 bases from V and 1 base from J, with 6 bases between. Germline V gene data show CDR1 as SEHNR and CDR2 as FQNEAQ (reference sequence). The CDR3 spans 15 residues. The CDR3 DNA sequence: TGTGCCAGCAGCTTAACAATTTCTGGGGCCAACGTCCTGACTTTC. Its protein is CASSLTISGANVLTF. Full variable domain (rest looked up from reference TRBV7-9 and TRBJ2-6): DTGVSQNPRHKITKRGQNVTFRCDPISEHNRLYWYRQTLGQGPEFLTYFQNEAQLEKSRLLSDRFSAERPKGSFSTLEIQRTEQGDSAMYLCASSLTISGANVLTFGAGSRLTVL.

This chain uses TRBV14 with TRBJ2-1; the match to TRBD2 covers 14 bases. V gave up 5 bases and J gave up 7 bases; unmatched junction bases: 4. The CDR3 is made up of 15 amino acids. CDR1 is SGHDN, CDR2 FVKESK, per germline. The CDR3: CASSTRLAGGNEQFF. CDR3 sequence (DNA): TGTGCCAGCAGCACCCGACTAGCGGGGGGGAATGAGCAGTTCTTC.

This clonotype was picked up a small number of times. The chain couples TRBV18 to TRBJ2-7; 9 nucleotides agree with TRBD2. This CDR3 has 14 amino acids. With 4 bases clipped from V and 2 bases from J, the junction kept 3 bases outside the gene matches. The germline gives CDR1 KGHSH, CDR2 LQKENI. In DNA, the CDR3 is TGTGCCAGCTCACGCGGCGGGGGGGCCTACGAGCAGTACTTC. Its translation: CASSRGGGAYEQYF.

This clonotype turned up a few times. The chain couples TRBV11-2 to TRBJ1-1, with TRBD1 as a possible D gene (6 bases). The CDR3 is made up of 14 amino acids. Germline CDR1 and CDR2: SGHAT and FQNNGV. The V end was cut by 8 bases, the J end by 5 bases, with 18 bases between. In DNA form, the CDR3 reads TGTGCCAGCTCGGCGGGGGGCCCCTGGACTGAAGCTTTCTTT. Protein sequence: CASSAGGPWTEAFF.

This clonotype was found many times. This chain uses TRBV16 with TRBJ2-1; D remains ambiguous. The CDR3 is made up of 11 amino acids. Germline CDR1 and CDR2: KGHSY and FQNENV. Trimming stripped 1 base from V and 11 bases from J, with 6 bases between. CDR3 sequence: CASSQFQQQFF. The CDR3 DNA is TGTGCCAGCAGCCAATTTCAGCAGCAGTTCTTC.

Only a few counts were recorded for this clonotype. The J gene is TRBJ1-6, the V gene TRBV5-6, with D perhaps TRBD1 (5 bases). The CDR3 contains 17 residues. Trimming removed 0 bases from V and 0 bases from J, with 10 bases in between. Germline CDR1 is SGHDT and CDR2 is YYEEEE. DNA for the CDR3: TGTGCCAGCAGCTTGGAGGGGCCGAGCTCCTATAATTCACCCCTCCACTTT. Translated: CASSLEGPSSYNSPLHF.

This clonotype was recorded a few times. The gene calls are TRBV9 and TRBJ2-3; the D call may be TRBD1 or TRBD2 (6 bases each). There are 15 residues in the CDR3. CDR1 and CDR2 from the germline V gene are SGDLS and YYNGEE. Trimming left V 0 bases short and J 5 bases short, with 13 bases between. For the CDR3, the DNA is TGTGCCAGCAGCGTAGTGGGGGGCCTCGAAGATACGCAGTATTTT. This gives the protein CASSVVGGLEDTQYF.

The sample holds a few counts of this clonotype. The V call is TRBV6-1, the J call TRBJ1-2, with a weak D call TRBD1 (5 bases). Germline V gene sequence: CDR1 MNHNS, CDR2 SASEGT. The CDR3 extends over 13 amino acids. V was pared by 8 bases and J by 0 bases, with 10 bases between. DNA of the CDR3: TGTGCCAGCGGAGGGACCGCTAACTATGGCTACACCTTC. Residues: CASGGTANYGYTF.

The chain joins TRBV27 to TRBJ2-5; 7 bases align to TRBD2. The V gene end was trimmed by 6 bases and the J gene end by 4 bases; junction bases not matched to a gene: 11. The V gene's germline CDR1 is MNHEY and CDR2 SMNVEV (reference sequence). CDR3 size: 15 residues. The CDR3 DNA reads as TGTGCCAGCAGGGGGGAACTAGCGACTTCAGAGACCCAGTACTTC. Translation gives CASRGELATSETQYF.

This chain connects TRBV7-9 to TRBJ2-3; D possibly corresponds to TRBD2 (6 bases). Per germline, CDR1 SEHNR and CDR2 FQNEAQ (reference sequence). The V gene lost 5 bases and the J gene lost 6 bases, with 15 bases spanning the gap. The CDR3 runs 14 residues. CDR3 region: CASSRGNDWDTQYF. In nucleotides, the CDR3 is TGTGCCAGCAGCCGGGGGAACGACTGGGATACGCAGTATTTT.

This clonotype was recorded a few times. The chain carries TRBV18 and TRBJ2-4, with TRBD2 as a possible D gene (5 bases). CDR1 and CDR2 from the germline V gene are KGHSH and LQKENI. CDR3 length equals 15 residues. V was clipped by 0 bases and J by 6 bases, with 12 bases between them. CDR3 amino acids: CASSPPADAGNIQYF. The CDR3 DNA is TGTGCCAGCTCACCACCGGCCGACGCGGGAAACATTCAGTACTTC.

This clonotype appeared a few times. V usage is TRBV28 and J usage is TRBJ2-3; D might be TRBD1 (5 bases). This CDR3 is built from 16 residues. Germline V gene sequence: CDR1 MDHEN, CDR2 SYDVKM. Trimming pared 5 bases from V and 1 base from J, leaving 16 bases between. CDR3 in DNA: TGTGCCAGCAGTCTCCCCACAGGTGAAGGCACAGATACGCAGTATTTT. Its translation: CASSLPTGEGTDTQYF.

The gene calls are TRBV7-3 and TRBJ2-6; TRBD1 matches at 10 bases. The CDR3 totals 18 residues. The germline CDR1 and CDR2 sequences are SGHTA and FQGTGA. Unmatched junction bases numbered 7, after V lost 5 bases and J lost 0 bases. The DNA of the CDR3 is TGTGCCAGCAGCCCGACAGGGGGCAGGATCTCTGGGGCCAACGTCCTGACTTTC. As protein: CASSPTGGRISGANVLTF.

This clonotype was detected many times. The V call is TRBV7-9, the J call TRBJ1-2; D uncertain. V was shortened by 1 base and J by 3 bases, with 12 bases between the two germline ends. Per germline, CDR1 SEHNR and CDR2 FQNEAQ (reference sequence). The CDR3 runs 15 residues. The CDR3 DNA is TGTGCCAGCAGCTTAGGGGCAGGATCTGACTATGGCTACACCTTC. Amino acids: CASSLGAGSDYGYTF.

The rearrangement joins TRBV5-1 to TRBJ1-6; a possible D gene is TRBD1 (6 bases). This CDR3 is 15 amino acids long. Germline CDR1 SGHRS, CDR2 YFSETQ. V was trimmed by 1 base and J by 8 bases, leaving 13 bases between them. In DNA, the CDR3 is TGCGCCAGCAGCTTGTGGGGAGAGGGGGATTCACCCCTCCACTTT. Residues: CASSLWGEGDSPLHF.

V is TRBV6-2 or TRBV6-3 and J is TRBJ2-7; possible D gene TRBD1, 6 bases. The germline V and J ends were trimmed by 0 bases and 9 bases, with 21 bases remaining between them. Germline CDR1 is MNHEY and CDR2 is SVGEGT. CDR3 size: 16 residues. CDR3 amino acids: CASSYSRTGRNPWQYF. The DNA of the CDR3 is TGTGCCAGCAGTTACTCGAGAACAGGGAGAAACCCGTGGCAGTACTTC.

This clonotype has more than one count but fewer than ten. CDR3 nucleotides: TGCGCCAGCAGCTTGGGGACTACCCACACCGGGGAGCTGTTTTTT. This codes for CASSLGTTHTGELFF. The J gene is TRBJ2-2, the V gene TRBV5-1; D perhaps matches TRBD2 (6 bases). The CDR3 is 15 residues long. V lost 0 bases, J lost 3 bases, and 9 bases lay in between. CDR1 and CDR2 (germline): SGHRS, YFSETQ.

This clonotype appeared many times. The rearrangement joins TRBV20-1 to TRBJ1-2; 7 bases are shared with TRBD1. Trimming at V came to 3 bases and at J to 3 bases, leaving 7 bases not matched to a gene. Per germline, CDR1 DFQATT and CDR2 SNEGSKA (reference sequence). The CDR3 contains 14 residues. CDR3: CSARKPGGDYGYTF. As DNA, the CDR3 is TGCAGTGCTAGGAAGCCAGGGGGTGACTATGGCTACACCTTC.

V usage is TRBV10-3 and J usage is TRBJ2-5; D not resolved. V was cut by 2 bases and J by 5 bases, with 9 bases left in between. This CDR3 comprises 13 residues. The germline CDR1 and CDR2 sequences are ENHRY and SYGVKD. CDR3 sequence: CAISERARETQYF. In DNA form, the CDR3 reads TGTGCCATCAGTGAGCGGGCGCGGGAGACCCAGTACTTC.

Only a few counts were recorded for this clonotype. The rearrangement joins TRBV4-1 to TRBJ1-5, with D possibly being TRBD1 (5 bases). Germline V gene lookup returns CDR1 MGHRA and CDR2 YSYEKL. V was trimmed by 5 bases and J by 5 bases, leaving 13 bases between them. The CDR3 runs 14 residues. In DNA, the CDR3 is TGCGCCAGCAGCAAATTGCGGGGGTATCAGCCCCAGCATTTT. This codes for CASSKLRGYQPQHF.

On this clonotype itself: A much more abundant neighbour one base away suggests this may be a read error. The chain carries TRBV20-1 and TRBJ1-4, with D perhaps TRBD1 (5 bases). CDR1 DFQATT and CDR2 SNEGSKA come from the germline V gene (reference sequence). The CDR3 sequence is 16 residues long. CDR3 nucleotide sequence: TGCTGTGCTAGACAGCTCCTACTAGCAACTAATGAAAAACTGTTTTTT. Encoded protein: CCARQLLLATNEKLFF.

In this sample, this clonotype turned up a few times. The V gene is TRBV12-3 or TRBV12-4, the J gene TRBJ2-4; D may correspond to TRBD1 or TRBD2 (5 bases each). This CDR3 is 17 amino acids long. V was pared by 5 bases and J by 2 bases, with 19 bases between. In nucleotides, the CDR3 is TGTGCCAGCAGTCGCAAGGGGACGCCCAAGACCAAAAACATTCAGTACTTC. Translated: CASSRKGTPKTKNIQYF.